This paragraph covers one T cell receptor (beta chain) sequence. CDR3 length: 16 residues. With 4 bases clipped from V and 4 bases from J, the junction kept 9 bases outside the gene matches. Per germline, CDR1 SGHNT and CDR2 YYREEE (reference sequence). These data originate in a study of blood T cell repertoires in COVID-19. In the authors' workflow: Nucleated cell number was recorded as an estimate derived from reference gene primer amplification. Assay: immunoSEQ multiplex PCR; the TCRdb copy retains only in-frame clones and omits some. V and J calls and clone size come straight from that table; D and trimming were deduced from the DNA. The repertoire holds about 150,000 clones, roughly nine tenths seen once, with around 3.3% in the top ten.

The TCR sequence derives from a woman aged 55 to 70 with active COVID-19. The V gene is TRBV5-4, the J gene TRBJ1-1, with TRBD1 matching 11 bases. Sample: peripheral blood. The CDR3 DNA sequence: TGTGCCAGCAGCCTCGGACAGGGGGCGGGTATCACTGAAGCTTTCTTT. As protein: CASSLGQGAGITEAFF.